The sequence of this T cell receptor (beta chain) was determined in a study of cytomegalovirus exposure and HLA in healthy donors. Trimming stripped 8 bases from V and 4 bases from J, with 15 bases between. The germline CDR1 and CDR2 sequences are MGHDK and SYGVNS. The CDR3 extends over 14 amino acids. Some clones are missing from TCRdb's copy, which holds only in-frame ones; the method was immunoSEQ multiplex PCR. The sample lists around 120,000 clones, 70% to 90% seen once, with around 6% in the top ten. The study's findings and limits: In vitro experiments confirmed that a few CMV-associated chains were specific for CMV antigens. Investigators reported 150 to 200 TCR beta chains as tied to cytomegalovirus.

For this clone: Its antigen is currently unknown.

The chain uses TRBV25-1 and TRBJ1-5, with D perhaps TRBD1 (5 bases). This clonotype was obtained from a woman aged 18-29 years in good health and CMV-seropositive. The sequencing sample was made of PBMCs. CDR3: CASQVAGSNQPQHF. CDR3 nucleotide sequence: TGTGCCAGCCAGGTGGCAGGGTCAAATCAGCCCCAGCATTTT.